This T cell receptor (beta chain) was recovered during a study of T cell responses to AZD1222 COVID-19 vaccine. General study results and limits: Donors skewed white British and female; clonal diversity was possibly underestimated.

About this clone itself: Its antigen is currently unknown.

The CDR3 loop spans 15 amino acids. Trimming took 2 bases from V and 3 from J; bases not matched to a gene: 8. The germline V gene encodes CDR1 GTSNPN and CDR2 SVGIG (reference sequence). Clones were read by immunoSEQ multiplex PCR, and TCRdb kept only the in-frame ones, dropping some. The sample records 100,000 to 150,000 clones, over 75% being singletons. This sequence was found in an adult in good health. The chain joins TRBV30 to TRBJ2-7, with TRBD2 matching over 9 bases. The sequenced sample was peripheral blood, obtained on day 0 of MenACWY control vaccination. CDR3 residues: CAWSLAGGPHYEQYF. The CDR3 coding sequence is TGTGCCTGGAGTTTGGCGGGGGGGCCACACTACGAGCAGTACTTC.